Presented here are 7 T cell receptor beta chains from one specimen sequenced in a study of T cell repertoires in cytomegalovirus infection. Their antigen targets remain unknown. TCRdb fed the reads into MiXCR, producing one record per CDR3 protein. The sample contains approximately 120,000 distinct CDR3 sequences, around 29% of which appear only once. This sample comprised CD8+ T cells from cultured PBMCs, obtained from culture after CMV antigen stimulation. The receptor set was obtained from a human donor in good health (CMV status not recorded). Some clones in this sample may be carry-over from other donors' samples.

The chain joins TRBV5-6 to TRBJ1-2, with 9 bases lining up with TRBD1. Germline V gene data show CDR1 as SGHDT and CDR2 as YYEEEE. This CDR3 region has 17 residues. After removal of 4 bases from V and 3 bases from J, the junction contained 13 bases not matched to a gene. The CDR3 bases are TGTGCCAGCAGCCAGCTCGGGGGGACAGGGTGGTACTATGGCTACACCTTC. Translated: CASSQLGGTGWYYGYTF. The whole variable domain, filled in from reference TRBV5-6 and TRBJ1-2, reads DAGVTQSPTHLIKTRGQQVTLRCSPKSGHDTVSWYQQALGQGPQFIFQYYEEEERQRGNFPDRFSGHQFPNYSSELNVNALLLGDSALYLCASSQLGGTGWYYGYTFGSGTRLTVV.

This clonotype was observed a handful of times. This rearrangement joins TRBV7-6 to TRBJ2-7; 9 nucleotides line up with TRBD1. Per the germline V gene, CDR1 is SGHVS and CDR2 is FNYEAQ. The CDR3 length is 12 residues. V trimming: 6 bases; J trimming: 5 bases; junction bases outside the gene matches: 2. The CDR3 DNA is TGTGCCAGCAGGGGGACAGGGAACGAGCAGTACTTC. Protein: CASRGTGNEQYF.

The V gene is TRBV6-2 or TRBV6-3, the J gene TRBJ1-1; 9 bases align to TRBD1. The germline CDR1 and CDR2 sequences are MNHEY and SVGEGT. V trimming: 6 bases; J trimming: 1 base; junction bases outside the gene matches: 9. This CDR3 has 16 amino acids. In DNA, the CDR3 is TGTGCCAGCAGCACCGAGATGACAGGGGGGAACACTGAAGCTTTCTTT. Translating gives CASSTEMTGGNTEAFF.

This chain connects TRBV27 to TRBJ2-1; a weak D match, TRBD2 (5 bases). The germline V and J ends were trimmed by 6 bases and 1 base, with 13 bases remaining between them. The CDR3 is 15 residues long. Looked up from germline, CDR1 is MNHEY and CDR2 is SMNVEV (reference sequence). The CDR3 bases are TGTGCCAGCAGCTTGAACGGGATGTCCTACAATGAGCAGTTCTTC. Amino acid sequence: CASSLNGMSYNEQFF.

The chain recombines TRBV6-5 with TRBJ1-4, with 7 bases lining up with TRBD1. V shed 2 bases, J shed 3 bases, and the junction held 3 bases outside the gene matches. CDR1 and CDR2 (germline): MNHEY, SVGAGI. The CDR3 has 15 amino acids. The CDR3 reads CASSYKGAANEKLFF. The CDR3 DNA reads TGTGCCAGCAGTTACAAGGGGGCAGCTAATGAAAAACTGTTTTTT.

The genes are TRBV3-1 and TRBJ1-2; TRBD1 might be the D (6 bases). The CDR3 has 15 residues. Germline V CDR1 and CDR2: LGHDT, YNNKEL (reference sequence). Trimming stripped 1 base from V and 6 bases from J, with 15 bases between. The DNA of the CDR3 is TGTGCCAGCAGCCAAGTCATAGGGGGAAGGAATGGCTACACCTTC. This encodes CASSQVIGGRNGYTF.

The rearrangement uses TRBV5-4 and TRBJ2-1; D unresolved. The CDR3 has 15 residues. Germline V gene lookup returns CDR1 SGHNT and CDR2 YYREEE (reference sequence). V was shortened by 0 bases and J by 5 bases, with 12 bases between the two germline ends. CDR3 sequence reads: CASSLGDILNNEQFF. The CDR3 DNA reads TGTGCCAGCAGCTTGGGGGATATCCTGAACAATGAGCAGTTCTTC.